This T cell receptor (beta chain) appears in the sequencing data of a study of PD-1 blockade in mismatch repair-deficient tumors (dated by TCRdb to the late 2010s). Concerning the study at large: Between late 2013 and late 2016, more than 75 consecutive patients with about 11 mismatch repair-deficient cancer types, all previously treated and progressing, were enrolled in the trial. Tumor-associated T cell clones were tracked in the peripheral blood of patients responding to PD-1 blockade by deep sequencing of TCR CDR3 regions. General conclusions and limits of the study: Tumor-resident clones, often undetectable in blood before treatment, expanded rapidly after pembrolizumab and then contracted, generally before radiologic responses.

Via the germline V gene, CDR1 is SGHTA and CDR2 FQGNSA. Trimming takes 5 bases off V and 2 bases off J; junction bases not matched to a gene: 8. From the cysteine through the phenylalanine, the CDR3 covers 18 amino acids. Of the read, only the CDR3 DNA is kept; its 54 bases are in frame from base 1. The time point label corresponds to: peripheral blood 12 weeks after first pembrolizumab dose. For each enrolled patient, mismatch repair deficiency was established using either polymerase chain reaction or immunohistochemistry. TCR sequencing was performed for a few patients who responded to pembrolizumab therapy. The phase II trial prospectively evaluated PD-1 blockade with pembrolizumab in advanced mismatch repair-deficient cancers, independent of tissue of origin. Serial peripheral blood T cell samples were collected before and at multiple times after starting PD-1 blockade. The timing of each blood sample was reported as weeks after the first dose of pembrolizumab.

Worth noting for this clone: What antigen it recognizes has not been identified. The input lacks base qualities; no much larger clone sits a single base away.

The library was prepared using the immunoSEQ multiplex PCR assay. This is the immuneACCESS table as TCRdb keeps it, with only in-frame sequences that have V and J called. A part of the clones is gone; compared with another copy, unresolved V genes explain less than half, and the rest is unexplained. Across this sample there are 80,000 to 100,000 clones, with roughly 80% seen only once. The ten largest clones add up to just over 2.5% of the sample. Here the sequenced sample was peripheral blood, taken 12 weeks after starting pembrolizumab. The sequence is built from TRBV7-2 and TRBJ2-3, with TRBD2 matching 15 junction bases. The source is an adult with mismatch repair-deficient cancer. The CDR3 here reads CASSPDGTSGRTTDTQYF. The DNA sequence reads TGTGCCAGCAGCCCGGATGGGACTAGCGGGAGGACCACAGATACGCAGTATTTT.